This T cell receptor beta chain was identified during a study of blood T cell repertoires in COVID-19 (dated by TCRdb to the early 2020s). Study-wide context: The collaborator samples originated in the United States, Italy and Spain and spanned the acute and convalescent phases of COVID-19. Where available, HLA class I and class II types were obtained from metadata supplied by the sample provider rather than from assay-based typing. A freely available public database, intended as a resource for researchers studying the immune response to SARS-CoV-2, is where the repertoires were released. The sample metadata nearly always contained a de-identified subject ID, COVID-19 status, age in years and sex. Subjects who had been exposed to COVID-19, were actively infected with it, or had recovered from it provided the deeply sampled blood TCRbeta repertoires that made up the dataset. The prospective study material was composed of cDNA or gDNA derived from T cells, B-cell-depleted T cells, or PBMCs. The samples were drawn from the first 160 participants of the ongoing ImmuneRACE study and from roughly 1,300 subjects provided by 6 global collaborators.

TCRbeta CDR3 regions were amplified from genomic DNA by means of the immunoSEQ Assay, a bias-controlled multiplex PCR. As for the original processing: The number of nucleated cells in each sample was estimated by amplification of reference gene primers within the assay. To quantify the absolute abundance of each unique TCRbeta CDR3 rearrangement, sequence reads were collapsed and filtered. For each sample, productive Simpson clonality was calculated as the square root of Simpson's diversity index over productive rearrangements. The immuneACCESS repertoire file appears here via TCRdb, limited to in-frame rearrangements. These files lack a portion of the clones; in checked studies, under half of the deficit traces to unresolved V genes, and the cause of the others is not known. V and J calls and clone size are given by that table; D and trimming were obtained from the DNA. For this sample there are 130,000 or so clones; more than 75% appear just once. Together, the top ten hold roughly 18% of the sample.

As concerns this clone: Its antigen has not been determined. No much larger clone is present one base from it, and per-base qualities are unavailable.

The study at large found these results: How much clinical and demographic metadata was included differed by source and by participant, and the metadata was provided uncurated.

In the germline V gene, CDR1 corresponds to SNHLY and CDR2 to FYNNEI. The CDR3 measures 13 amino acids from cysteine to phenylalanine. The retained sequence is limited to the CDR3, 39 bases, with the frame set at the first base. Trimming removed 6 bases from V and 3 bases from J; the gene matches leave 3 bases unexplained. Samples from volunteer blood donors who had recovered from COVID-19 were contributed by a second Seattle source. Whole blood was collected in K2EDTA tubes by collaborating institutions according to the institutions' own protocols. For TCRbeta analysis, collaborator samples were shipped as frozen whole blood, as isolated PBMCs, or as DNA extracted from either sample type.

This TCR derives from a woman aged 45 to 65 who had recovered from COVID-19. Sequencing was carried out using peripheral blood. This receptor chain uses TRBV2 and TRBJ1-2, with TRBD1 identical over 8 junction bases. The DNA is as follows: TGTGCCAGCAGAACAGGGGGTGACTATGGCTACACCTTC. This encodes CASRTGGDYGYTF. With the rest looked up from the reference TRBV2 and TRBJ1-2 genes rather than sequenced, the full variable domain is EPEVTQTPSHQVTQMGQEVILRCVPISNHLYFYWYRQILGQKVEFLVSFYNNEISEKSEIFDDQFSVERPDGSNFTLKIRSTKLEDSAMYFCASRTGGDYGYTFGSGTRLTVV.